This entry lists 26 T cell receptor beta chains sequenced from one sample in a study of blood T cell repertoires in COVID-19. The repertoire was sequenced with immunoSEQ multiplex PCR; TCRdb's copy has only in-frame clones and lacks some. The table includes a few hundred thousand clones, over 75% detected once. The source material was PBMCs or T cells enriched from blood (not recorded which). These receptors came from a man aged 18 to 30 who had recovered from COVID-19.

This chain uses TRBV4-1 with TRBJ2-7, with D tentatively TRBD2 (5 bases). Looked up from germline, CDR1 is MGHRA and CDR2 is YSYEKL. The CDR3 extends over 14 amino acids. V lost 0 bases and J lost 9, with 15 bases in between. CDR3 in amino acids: CASSQEVQASGQYF. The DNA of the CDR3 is TGCGCCAGCAGCCAAGAGGTCCAGGCCAGCGGGCAGTACTTC.

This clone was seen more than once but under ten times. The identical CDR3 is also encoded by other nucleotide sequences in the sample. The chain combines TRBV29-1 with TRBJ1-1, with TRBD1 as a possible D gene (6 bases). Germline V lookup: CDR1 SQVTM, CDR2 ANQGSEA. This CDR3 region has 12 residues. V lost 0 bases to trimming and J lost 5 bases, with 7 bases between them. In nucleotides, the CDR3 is TGCAGCGTTGAAGAGGGGGCAACTGAAGCTTTCTTT. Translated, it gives CSVEEGATEAFF.

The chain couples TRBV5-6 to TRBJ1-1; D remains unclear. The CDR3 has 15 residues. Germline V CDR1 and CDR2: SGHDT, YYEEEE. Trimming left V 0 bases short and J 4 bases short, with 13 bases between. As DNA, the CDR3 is TGTGCCAGCAGCTTGGAAAGGAAACAGAGCACTGAAGCTTTCTTT. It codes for CASSLERKQSTEAFF.

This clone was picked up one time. CDR3 sequence: CASSHRAGNEKLFF. The CDR3 nucleotides are TGTGCCAGCAGCCATCGGGCAGGGAATGAAAAACTGTTTTTT. The V gene is TRBV6-5, the J gene TRBJ1-4; weak D call: TRBD1 (5 bases). Germline V gene data show CDR1 as MNHEY and CDR2 as SVGAGI. This CDR3 region has 14 residues. V lost 6 bases to trimming and J lost 5 bases, with 13 bases between them.

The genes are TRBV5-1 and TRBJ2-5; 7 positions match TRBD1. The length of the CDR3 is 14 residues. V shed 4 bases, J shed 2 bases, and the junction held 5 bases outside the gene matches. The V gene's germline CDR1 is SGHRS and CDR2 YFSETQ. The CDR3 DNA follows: TGCGCCAGCAGCCCCGGGACAGTGCAAGAGACCCAGTACTTC. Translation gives CASSPGTVQETQYF.

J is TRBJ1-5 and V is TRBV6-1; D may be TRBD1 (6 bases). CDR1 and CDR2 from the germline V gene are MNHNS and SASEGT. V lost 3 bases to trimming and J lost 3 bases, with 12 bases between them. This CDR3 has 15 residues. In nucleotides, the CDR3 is TGTGCCAGCAGTGAGCAAGGACAGCTCAATCAGCCCCAGCATTTT. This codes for CASSEQGQLNQPQHF.

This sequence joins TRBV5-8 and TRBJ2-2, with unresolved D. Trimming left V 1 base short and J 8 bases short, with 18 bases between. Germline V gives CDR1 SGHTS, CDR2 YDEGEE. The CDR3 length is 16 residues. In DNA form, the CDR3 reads TGTGCCAGCAGCTTGACAGATCTTCACAAATGGGGGGAGCTGTTTTTT. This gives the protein CASSLTDLHKWGELFF.

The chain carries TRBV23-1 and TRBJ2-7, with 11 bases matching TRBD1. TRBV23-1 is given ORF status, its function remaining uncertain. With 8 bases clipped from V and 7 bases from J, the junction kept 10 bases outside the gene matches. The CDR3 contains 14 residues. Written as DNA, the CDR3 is TGCGCCAGCCACCCCGGGACAGGGGGGCGGGAGCAGTACTTC. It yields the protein CASHPGTGGREQYF.

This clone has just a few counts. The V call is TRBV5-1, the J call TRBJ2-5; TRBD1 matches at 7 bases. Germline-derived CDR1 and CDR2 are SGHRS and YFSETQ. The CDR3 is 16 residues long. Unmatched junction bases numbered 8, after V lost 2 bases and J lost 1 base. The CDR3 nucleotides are TGCGCCAGCAGCTTCCAATCTCCAGGGGGCCAAGAGACCCAGTACTTC. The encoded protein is CASSFQSPGGQETQYF.

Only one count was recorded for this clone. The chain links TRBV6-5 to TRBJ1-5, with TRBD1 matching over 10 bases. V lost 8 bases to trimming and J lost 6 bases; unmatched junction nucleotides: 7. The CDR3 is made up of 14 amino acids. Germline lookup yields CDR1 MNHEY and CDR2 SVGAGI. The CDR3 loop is CASEDRGMSQPQHF. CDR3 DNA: TGTGCCAGCGAGGACAGGGGGATGTCTCAGCCCCAGCATTTT.

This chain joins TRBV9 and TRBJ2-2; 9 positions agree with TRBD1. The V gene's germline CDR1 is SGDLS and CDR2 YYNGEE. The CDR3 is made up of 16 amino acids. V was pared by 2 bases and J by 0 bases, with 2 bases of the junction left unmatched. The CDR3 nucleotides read TGTGCCAGCAGCGTCAGGACAGGGGCGAACACCGGGGAGCTGTTTTTT. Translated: CASSVRTGANTGELFF.

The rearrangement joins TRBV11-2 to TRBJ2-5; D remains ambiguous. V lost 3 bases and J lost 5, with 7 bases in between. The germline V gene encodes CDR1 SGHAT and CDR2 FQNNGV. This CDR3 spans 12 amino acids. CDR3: CASSFVEETQYF. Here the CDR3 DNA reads TGTGCCAGCAGCTTCGTAGAGGAGACCCAGTACTTC.

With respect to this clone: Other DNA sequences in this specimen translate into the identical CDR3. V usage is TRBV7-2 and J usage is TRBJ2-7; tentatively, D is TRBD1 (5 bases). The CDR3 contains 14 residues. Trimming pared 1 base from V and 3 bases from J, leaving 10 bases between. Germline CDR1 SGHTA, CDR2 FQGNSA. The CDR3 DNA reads TGTGCCAGCAGCTTAGTCCAGGGAAGCTACGAGCAGTACTTC. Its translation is CASSLVQGSYEQYF.

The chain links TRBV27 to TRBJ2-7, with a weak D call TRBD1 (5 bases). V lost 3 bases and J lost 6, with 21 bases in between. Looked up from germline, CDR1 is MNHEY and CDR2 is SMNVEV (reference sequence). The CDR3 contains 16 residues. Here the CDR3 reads CASSFVRRFTDTEQYF. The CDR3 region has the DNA TGTGCCAGCAGTTTTGTACGTCGTTTCACGGACACCGAGCAGTACTTC.

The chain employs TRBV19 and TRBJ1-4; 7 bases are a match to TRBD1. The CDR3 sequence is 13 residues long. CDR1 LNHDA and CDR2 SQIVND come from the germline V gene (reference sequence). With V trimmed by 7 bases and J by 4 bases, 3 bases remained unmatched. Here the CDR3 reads CASTPGGNEKLFF. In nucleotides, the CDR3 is TGTGCCAGTACCCCAGGGGGTAATGAAAAACTGTTTTTT.

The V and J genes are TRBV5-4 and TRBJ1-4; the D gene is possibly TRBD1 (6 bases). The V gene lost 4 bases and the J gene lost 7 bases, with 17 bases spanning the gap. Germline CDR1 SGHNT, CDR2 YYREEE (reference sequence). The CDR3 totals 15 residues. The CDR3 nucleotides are TGTGCCAGCAGCGCCCAACAGGGAGAGTCTGAAAAACTGTTTTTT. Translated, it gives CASSAQQGESEKLFF.

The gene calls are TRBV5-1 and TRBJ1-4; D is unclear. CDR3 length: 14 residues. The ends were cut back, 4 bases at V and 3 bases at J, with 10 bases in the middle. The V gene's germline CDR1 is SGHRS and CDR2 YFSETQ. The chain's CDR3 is CASSQDGANEKLFF. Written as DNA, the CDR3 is TGCGCCAGCAGCCAGGACGGGGCTAATGAAAAACTGTTTTTT. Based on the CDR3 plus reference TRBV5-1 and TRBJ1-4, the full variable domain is KAGVTQTPRYLIKTRGQQVTLSCSPISGHRSVSWYQQTPGQGLQFLFEYFSETQRNKGNFPGRFSGRQFSNSRSEMNVSTLELGDSALYLCASSQDGANEKLFFGSGTQLSVL.

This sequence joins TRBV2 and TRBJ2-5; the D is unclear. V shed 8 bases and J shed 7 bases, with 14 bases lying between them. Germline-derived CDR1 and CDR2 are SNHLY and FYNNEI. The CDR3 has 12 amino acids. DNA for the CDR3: TGTGCCAGCGGGTCAGCCCCGGGGACCCAGTACTTC. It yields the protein CASGSAPGTQYF.

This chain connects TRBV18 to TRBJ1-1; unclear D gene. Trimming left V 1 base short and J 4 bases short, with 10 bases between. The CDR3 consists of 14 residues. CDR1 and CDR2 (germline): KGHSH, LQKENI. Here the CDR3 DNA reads TGTGCCAGCTCACCACAAGGAGGGAGCACTGAAGCTTTCTTT. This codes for CASSPQGGSTEAFF. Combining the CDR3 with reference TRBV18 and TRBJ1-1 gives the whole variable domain NAGVMQNPRHLVRRRGQEARLRCSPMKGHSHVYWYRQLPEEGLKFMVYLQKENIIDESGMPKERFSAEFPKEGPSILRIQQVVRGDSAAYFCASSPQGGSTEAFFGQGTRLTVV.

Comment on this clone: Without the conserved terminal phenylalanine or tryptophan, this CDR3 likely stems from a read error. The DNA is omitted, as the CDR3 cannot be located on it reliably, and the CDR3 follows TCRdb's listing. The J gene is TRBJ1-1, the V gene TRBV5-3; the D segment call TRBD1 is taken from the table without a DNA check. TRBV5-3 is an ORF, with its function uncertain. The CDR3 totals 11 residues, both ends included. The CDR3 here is CARSLGGLRQS.

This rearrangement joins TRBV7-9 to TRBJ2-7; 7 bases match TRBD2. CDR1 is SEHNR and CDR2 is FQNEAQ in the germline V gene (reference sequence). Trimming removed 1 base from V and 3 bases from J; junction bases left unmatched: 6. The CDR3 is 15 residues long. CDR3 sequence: CASSLGTGGSYEQYF. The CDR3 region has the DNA TGTGCCAGCAGCTTAGGAACCGGCGGGAGCTACGAGCAGTACTTC. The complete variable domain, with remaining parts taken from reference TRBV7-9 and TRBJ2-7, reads DTGVSQNPRHKITKRGQNVTFRCDPISEHNRLYWYRQTLGQGPEFLTYFQNEAQLEKSRLLSDRFSAERPKGSFSTLEIQRTEQGDSAMYLCASSLGTGGSYEQYFGPGTRLTVT.

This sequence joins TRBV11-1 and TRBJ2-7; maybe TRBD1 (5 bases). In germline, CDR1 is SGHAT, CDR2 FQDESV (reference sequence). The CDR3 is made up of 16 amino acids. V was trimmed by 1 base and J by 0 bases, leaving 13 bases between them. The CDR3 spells CASSLVSGTGSYEQYF. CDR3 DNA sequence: TGTGCCAGCAGCTTAGTCTCCGGAACAGGCTCCTACGAGCAGTACTTC. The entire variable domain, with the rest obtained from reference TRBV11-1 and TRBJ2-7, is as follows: EAEVAQSPRYKITEKSQAVAFWCDPISGHATLYWYRQILGQGPELLVQFQDESVVDDSQLPKDRFSAERLKGVDSTLKIQPAELGDSAMYLCASSLVSGTGSYEQYFGPGTRLTVT.

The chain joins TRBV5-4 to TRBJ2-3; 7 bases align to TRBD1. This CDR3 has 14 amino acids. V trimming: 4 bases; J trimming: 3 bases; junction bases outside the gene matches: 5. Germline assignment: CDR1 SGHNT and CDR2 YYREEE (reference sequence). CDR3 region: CASSTKQGTDTQYF. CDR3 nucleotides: TGTGCCAGCAGCACAAAACAGGGGACAGATACGCAGTATTTT.

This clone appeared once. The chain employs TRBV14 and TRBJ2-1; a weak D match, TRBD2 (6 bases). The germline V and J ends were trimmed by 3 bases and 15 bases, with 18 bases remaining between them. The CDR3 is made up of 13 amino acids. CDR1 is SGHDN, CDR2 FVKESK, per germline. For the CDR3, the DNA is TGTGCCAGCAGCCATGGGGGGAACACAAAAGGGTTCTTC. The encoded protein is CASSHGGNTKGFF.

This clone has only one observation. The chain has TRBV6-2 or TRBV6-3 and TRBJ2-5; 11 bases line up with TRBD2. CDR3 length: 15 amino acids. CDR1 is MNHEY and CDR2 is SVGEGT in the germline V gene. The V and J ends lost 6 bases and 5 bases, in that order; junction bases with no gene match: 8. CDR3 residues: CASSLSGGVFETQYF. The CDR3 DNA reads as TGTGCCAGCAGCCTTAGCGGGGGGGTATTCGAGACCCAGTACTTC.

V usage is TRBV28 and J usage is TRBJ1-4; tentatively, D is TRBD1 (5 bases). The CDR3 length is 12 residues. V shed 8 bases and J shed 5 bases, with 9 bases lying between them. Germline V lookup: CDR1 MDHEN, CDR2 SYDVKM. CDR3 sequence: CASDSSNEKLFF. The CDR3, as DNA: TGTGCCAGCGACAGCTCGAATGAAAAACTGTTTTTT.